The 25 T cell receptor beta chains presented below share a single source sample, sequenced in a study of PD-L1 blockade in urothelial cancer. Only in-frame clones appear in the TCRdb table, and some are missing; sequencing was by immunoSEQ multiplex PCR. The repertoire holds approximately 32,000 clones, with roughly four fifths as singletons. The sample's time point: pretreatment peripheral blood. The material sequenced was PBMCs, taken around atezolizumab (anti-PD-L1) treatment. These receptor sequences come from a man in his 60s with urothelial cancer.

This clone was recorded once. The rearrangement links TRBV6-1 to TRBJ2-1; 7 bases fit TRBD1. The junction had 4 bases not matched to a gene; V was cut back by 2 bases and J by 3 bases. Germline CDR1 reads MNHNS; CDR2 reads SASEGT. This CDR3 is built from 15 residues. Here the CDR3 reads CASSEPWDSYNEQFF. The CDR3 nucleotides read TGTGCCAGCAGTGAACCATGGGACAGCTACAATGAGCAGTTCTTC.

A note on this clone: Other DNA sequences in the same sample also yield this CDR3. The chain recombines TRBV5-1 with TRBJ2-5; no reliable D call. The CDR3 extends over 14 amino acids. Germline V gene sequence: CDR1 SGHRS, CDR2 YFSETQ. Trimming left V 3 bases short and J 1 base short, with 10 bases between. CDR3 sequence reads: CASSSTPGQETQYF. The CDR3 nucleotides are TGCGCCAGCAGCTCGACCCCAGGCCAAGAGACCCAGTACTTC. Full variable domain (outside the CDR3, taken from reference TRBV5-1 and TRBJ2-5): KAGVTQTPRYLIKTRGQQVTLSCSPISGHRSVSWYQQTPGQGLQFLFEYFSETQRNKGNFPGRFSGRQFSNSRSEMNVSTLELGDSALYLCASSSTPGQETQYFGPGTRLLVL.

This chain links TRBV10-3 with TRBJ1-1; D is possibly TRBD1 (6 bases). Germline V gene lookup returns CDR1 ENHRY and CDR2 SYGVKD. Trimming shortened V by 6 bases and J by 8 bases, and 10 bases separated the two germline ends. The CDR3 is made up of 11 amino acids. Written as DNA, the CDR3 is TGTGCCATCAGCTCCGACAGGGAAGCTTTCTTT. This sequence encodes CAISSDREAFF.

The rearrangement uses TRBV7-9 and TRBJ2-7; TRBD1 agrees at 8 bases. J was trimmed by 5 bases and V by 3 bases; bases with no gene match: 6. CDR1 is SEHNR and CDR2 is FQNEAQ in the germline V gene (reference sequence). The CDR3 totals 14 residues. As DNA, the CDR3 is TGTGCCAGCAGCTTCCAGGGGGCGGGGCACGAGCAGTACTTC. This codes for CASSFQGAGHEQYF.

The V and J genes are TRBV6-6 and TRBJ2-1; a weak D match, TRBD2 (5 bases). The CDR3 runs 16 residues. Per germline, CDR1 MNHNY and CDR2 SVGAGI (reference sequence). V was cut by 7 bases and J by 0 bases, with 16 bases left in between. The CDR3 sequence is CASTSDGVLSYNEQFF. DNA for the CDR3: TGTGCCAGCACCTCGGACGGGGTCCTCTCCTACAATGAGCAGTTCTTC.

The CDR3 here is CASSLEAESEQYF. DNA for the CDR3: TGTGCCAGCAGCTTAGAGGCGGAGTCCGAGCAGTACTTC. The chain carries TRBV11-3 and TRBJ2-7; no firm D call. The CDR3 is 13 residues long. Trimming stripped 0 bases from V and 6 bases from J, with 9 bases between. Germline CDR1 is SGHNT and CDR2 is YENEEA.

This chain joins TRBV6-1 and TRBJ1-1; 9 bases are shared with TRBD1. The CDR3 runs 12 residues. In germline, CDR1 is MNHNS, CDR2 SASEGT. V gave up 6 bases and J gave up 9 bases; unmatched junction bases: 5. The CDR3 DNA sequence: TGTGCCAGCAGGAGGACAGGGGATCAAGCTTTCTTT. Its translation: CASRRTGDQAFF.

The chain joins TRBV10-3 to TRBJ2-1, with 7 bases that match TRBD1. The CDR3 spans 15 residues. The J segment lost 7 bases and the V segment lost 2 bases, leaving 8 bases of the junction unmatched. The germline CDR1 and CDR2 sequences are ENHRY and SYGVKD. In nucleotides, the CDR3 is TGTGCCATCAGTGAGGGGAAACAGGGGCGGAATGAGCAGTTCTTC. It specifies CAISEGKQGRNEQFF.

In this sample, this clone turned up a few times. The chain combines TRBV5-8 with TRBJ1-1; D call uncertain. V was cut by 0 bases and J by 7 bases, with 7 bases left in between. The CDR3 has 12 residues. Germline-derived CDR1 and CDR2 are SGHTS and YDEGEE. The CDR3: CASSLAGIEAFF. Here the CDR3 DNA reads TGTGCCAGCAGCTTGGCCGGGATTGAAGCTTTCTTT.

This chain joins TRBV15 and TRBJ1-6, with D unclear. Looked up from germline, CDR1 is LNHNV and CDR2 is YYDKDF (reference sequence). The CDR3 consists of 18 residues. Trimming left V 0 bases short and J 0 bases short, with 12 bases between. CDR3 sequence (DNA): TGTGCCACCAGCAGAGACAAATGGGAGGGCTCCTATAATTCACCCCTCCACTTT. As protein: CATSRDKWEGSYNSPLHF. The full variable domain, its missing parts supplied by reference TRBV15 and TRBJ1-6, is DAMVIQNPRYQVTQFGKPVTLSCSQTLNHNVMYWYQQKSSQAPKLLFHYYDKDFNNEADTPDNFQSRRPNTSFCFLDIRSPGLGDTAMYLCATSRDKWEGSYNSPLHFGNGTRLTVT.

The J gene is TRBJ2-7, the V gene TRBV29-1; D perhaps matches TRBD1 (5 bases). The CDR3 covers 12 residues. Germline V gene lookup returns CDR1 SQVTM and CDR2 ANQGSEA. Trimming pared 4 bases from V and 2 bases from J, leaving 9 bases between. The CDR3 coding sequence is TGCAGCGTTGGCGGACACCCCTACGAGCAGTACTTC. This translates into CSVGGHPYEQYF.

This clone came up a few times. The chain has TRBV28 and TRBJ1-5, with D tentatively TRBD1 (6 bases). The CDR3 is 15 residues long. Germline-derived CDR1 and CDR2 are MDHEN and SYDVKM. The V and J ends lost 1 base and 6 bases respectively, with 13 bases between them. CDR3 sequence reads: CASSLYRVGGQPQHF. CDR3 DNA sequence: TGTGCCAGCAGTTTATACAGGGTTGGAGGTCAGCCCCAGCATTTT.

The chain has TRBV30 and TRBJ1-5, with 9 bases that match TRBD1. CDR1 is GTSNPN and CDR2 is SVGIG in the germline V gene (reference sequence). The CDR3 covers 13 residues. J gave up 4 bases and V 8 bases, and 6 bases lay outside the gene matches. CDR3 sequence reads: CAADRGGNQPQHF. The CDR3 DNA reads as TGTGCCGCCGACAGGGGGGGGAATCAGCCCCAGCATTTT.

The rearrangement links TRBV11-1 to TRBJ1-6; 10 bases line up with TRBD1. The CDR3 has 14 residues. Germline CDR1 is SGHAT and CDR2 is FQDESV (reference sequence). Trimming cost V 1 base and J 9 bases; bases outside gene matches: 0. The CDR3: CASSLGDRGSPLHF. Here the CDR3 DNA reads TGTGCCAGCAGCTTAGGGGACAGGGGTTCACCCCTCCACTTT.

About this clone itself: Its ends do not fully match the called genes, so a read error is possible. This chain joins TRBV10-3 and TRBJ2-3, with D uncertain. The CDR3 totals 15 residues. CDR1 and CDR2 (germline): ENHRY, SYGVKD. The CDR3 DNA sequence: TGTGCCATCAGAGAGTCCAGCGCGAACACAGATACGCAGTATTTT. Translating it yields CAIRESSANTDTQYF.

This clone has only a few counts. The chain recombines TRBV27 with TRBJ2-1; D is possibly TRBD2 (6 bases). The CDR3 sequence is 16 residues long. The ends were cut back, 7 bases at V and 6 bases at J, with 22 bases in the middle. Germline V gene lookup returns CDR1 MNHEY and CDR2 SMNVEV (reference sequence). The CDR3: CASTTQRALRCNEQFF. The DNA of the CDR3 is TGTGCCAGCACGACCCAGCGGGCCCTGAGGTGCAATGAGCAGTTCTTC.

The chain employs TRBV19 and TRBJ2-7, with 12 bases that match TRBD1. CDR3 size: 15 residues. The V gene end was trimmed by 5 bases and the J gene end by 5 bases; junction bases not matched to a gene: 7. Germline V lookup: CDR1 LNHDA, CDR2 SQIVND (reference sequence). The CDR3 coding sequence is TGTGCCAGTAGTCTCCGGGACAGGGGGCCCCACGAGCAGTACTTC. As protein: CASSLRDRGPHEQYF. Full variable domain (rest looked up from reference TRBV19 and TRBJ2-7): DGGITQSPKYLFRKEGQNVTLSCEQNLNHDAMYWYRQDPGQGLRLIYYSQIVNDFQKGDIAEGYSVSREKKESFPLTVTSAQKNPTAFYLCASSLRDRGPHEQYFGPGTRLTVT.

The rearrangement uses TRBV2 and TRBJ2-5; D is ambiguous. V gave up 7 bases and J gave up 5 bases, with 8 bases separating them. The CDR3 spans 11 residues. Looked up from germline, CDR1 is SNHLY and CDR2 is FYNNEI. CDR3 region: CASTDEETQYF. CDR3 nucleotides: TGTGCCAGCACCGATGAGGAGACCCAGTACTTC.

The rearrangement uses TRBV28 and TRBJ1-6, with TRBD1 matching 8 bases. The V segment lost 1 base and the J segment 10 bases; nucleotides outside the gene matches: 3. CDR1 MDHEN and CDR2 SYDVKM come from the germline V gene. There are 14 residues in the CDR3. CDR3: CASSLSQGGSPLHF. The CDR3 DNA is TGTGCCAGCAGTTTATCACAGGGGGGGTCACCCCTCCACTTT. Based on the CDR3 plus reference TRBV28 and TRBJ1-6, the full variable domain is DVKVTQSSRYLVKRTGEKVFLECVQDMDHENMFWYRQDPGLGLRLIYFSYDVKMKEKGDIPEGYSVSREKKERFSLILESASTNQTSMYLCASSLSQGGSPLHFGNGTRLTVT.

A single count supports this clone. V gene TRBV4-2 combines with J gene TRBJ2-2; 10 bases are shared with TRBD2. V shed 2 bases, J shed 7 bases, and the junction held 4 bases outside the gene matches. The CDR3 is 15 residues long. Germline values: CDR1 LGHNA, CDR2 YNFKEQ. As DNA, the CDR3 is TGTGCCAGCAGCCAAAGCGGGGGGGCTATCGGGGAGCTGTTTTTT. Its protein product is CASSQSGGAIGELFF.

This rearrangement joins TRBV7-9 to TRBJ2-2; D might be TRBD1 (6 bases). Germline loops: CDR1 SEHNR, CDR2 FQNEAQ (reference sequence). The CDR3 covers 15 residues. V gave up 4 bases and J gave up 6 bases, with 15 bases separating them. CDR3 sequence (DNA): TGTGCCAGCAGCTCCCGGACAGCCAGGTCCGGGGAGCTGTTTTTT. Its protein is CASSSRTARSGELFF.

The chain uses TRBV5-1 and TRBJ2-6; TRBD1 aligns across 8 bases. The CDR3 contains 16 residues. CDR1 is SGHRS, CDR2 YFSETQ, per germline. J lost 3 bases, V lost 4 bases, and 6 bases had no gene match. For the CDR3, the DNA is TGCGCCAGCAGCCTCCAGACAGGGGTTGGGGCCAACGTCCTGACTTTC. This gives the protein CASSLQTGVGANVLTF. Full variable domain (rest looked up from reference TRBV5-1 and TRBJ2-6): KAGVTQTPRYLIKTRGQQVTLSCSPISGHRSVSWYQQTPGQGLQFLFEYFSETQRNKGNFPGRFSGRQFSNSRSEMNVSTLELGDSALYLCASSLQTGVGANVLTFGAGSRLTVL.

DNA for the CDR3: TGTGCCAGCAGTGCCCCAGGGGCCCACAATCAGCCCCAGCATTTT. Residues: CASSAPGAHNQPQHF. This sequence joins TRBV28 and TRBJ1-5, with D maybe TRBD1 (6 bases). This CDR3 is built from 15 residues. Germline-derived CDR1 and CDR2 are MDHEN and SYDVKM. V was clipped by 5 bases and J by 3 bases, with 14 bases between them.

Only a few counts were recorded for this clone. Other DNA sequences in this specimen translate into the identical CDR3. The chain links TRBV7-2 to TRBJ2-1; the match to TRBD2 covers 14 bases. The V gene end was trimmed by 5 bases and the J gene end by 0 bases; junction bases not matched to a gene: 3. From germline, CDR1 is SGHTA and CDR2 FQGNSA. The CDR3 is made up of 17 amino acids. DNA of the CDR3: TGTGCCAGCAGCCCGACTAGCGGGGGGGGCTCCTACAATGAGCAGTTCTTC. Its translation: CASSPTSGGGSYNEQFF.

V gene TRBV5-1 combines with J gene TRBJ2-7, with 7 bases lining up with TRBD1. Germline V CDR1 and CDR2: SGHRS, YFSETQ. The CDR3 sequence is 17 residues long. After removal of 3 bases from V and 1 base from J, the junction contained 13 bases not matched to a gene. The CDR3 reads CASSWAEGTVASYEQYF. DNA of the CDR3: TGCGCCAGCAGCTGGGCCGAGGGGACAGTAGCTTCCTACGAGCAGTACTTC.